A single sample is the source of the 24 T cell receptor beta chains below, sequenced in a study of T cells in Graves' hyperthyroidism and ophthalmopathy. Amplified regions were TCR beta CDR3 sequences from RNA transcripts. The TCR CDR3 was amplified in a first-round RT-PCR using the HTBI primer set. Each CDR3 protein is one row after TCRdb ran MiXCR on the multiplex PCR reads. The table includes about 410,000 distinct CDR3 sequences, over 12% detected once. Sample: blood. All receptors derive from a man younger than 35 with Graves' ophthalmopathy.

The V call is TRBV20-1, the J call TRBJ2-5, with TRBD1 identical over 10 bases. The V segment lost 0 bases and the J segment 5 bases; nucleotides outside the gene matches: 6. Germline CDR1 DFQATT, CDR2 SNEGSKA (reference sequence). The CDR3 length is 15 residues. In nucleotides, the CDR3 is TGCAGTGCTAGAGATTCGACAGGGGGCGCCGAGACCCAGTACTTC. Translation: CSARDSTGGAETQYF.

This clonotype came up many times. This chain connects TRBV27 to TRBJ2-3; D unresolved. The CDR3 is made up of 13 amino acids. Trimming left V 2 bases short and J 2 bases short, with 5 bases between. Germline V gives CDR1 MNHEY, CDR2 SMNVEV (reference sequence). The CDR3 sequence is CASSLRHTDTQYF. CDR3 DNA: TGTGCCAGCAGTTTACGACACACAGATACGCAGTATTTT.

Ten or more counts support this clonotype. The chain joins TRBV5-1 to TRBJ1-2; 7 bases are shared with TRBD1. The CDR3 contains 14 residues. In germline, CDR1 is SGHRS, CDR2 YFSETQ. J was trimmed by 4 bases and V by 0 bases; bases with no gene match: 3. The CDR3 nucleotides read TGCGCCAGCAGCTTGGAACGGGACAGCTATGGCTACACCTTC. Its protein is CASSLERDSYGYTF.

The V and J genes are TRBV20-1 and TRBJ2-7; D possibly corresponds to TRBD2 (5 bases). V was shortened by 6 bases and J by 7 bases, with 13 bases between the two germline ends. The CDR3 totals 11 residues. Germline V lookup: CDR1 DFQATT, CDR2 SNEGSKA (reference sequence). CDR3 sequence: CSAPRTGEQYF. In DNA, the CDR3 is TGCAGTGCCCCCCGGACTGGAGAGCAGTACTTC.

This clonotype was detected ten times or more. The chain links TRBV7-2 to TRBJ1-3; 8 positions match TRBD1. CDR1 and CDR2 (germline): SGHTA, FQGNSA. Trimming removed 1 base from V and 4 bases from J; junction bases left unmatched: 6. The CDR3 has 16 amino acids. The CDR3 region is CASSLDQGAHGNTIYF. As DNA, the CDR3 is TGTGCCAGCAGCTTAGACCAGGGGGCGCACGGAAACACCATATATTTT.

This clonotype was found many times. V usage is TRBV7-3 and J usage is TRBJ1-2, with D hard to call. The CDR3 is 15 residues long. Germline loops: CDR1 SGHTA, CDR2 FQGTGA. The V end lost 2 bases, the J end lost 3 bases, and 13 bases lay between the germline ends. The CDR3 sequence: CASSLEGSGHYGYTF. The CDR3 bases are TGTGCCAGCAGCTTAGAAGGATCAGGACACTATGGCTACACCTTC. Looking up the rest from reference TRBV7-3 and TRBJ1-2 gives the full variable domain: GAGVSQTPSNKVTEKGKYVELRCDPISGHTALYWYRQSLGQGPEFLIYFQGTGAADDSGLPNDRFFAVRPEGSVSTLKIQRTERGDSAVYLCASSLEGSGHYGYTFGSGTRLTVV.

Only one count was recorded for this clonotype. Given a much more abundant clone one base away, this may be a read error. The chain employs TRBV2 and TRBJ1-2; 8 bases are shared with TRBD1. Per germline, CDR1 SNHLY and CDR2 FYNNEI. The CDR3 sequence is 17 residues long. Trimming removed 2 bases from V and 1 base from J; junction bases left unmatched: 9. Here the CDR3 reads CASSESTGTGVNYGYTF. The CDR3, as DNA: TGTGCCAGCAGTGAATCTACCGGGACAGGAGTTAACTATGGCTACACCTTC.

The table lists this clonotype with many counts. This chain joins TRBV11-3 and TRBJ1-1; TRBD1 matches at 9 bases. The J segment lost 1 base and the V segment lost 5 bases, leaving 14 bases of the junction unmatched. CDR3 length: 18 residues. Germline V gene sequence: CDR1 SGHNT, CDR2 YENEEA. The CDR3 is CASSPYSGQGRGNTEAFF. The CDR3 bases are TGTGCCAGCAGCCCCTATTCCGGACAGGGGAGAGGGAACACTGAAGCTTTCTTT.

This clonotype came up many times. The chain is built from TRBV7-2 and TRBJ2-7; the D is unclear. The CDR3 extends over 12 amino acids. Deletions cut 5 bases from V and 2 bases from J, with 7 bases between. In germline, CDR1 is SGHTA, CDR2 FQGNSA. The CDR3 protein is CASSPQPYEQYF. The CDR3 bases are TGTGCCAGCAGCCCCCAACCCTACGAGCAGTACTTC. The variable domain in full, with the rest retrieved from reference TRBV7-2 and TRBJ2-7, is GAGVSQSPSNKVTEKGKDVELRCDPISGHTALYWYRQSLGQGLEFLIYFQGNSAPDKSGLPSDRFSAERTGGSVSTLTIQRTQQEDSAVYLCASSPQPYEQYFGPGTRLTVT.

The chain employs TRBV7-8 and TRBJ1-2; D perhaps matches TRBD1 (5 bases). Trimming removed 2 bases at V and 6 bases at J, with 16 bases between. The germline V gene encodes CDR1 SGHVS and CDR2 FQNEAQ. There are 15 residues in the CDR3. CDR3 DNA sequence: TGTGCCAGCAGCTTACTTGGGGCGATAAGGCATGGCTACACCTTC. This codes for CASSLLGAIRHGYTF.

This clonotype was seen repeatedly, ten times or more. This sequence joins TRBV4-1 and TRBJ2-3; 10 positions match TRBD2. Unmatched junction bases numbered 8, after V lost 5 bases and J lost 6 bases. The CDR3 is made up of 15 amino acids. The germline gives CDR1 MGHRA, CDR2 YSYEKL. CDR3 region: CASSIAGGPFDTQYF. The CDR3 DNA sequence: TGCGCCAGCAGCATAGCGGGGGGCCCGTTTGATACGCAGTATTTT.

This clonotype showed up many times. As DNA, the CDR3 is TGTGCCAGCAGCGACCGGGACAGGGTAAACGAGCAGTACTTC. It encodes CASSDRDRVNEQYF. The chain has TRBV7-8 and TRBJ2-7; the match to TRBD1 covers 9 bases. V shed 5 bases, J shed 5 bases, and the junction held 7 bases outside the gene matches. This CDR3 comprises 14 residues. Germline V gene lookup returns CDR1 SGHVS and CDR2 FQNEAQ.

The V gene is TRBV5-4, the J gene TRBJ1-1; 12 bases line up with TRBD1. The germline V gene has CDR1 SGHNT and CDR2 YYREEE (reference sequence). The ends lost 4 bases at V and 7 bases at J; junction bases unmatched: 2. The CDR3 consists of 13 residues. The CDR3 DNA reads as TGTGCCAGCAGCGGGGACAGGGGGCTTGAAGCTTTCTTT. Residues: CASSGDRGLEAFF.

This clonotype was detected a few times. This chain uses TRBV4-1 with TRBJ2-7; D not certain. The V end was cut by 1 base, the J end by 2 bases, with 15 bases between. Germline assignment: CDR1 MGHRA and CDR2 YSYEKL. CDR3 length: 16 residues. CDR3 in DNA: TGCGCCAGCAGCCAAGTCGCTGGCAGCCTACCCTACGAGCAGTACTTC. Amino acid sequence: CASSQVAGSLPYEQYF.

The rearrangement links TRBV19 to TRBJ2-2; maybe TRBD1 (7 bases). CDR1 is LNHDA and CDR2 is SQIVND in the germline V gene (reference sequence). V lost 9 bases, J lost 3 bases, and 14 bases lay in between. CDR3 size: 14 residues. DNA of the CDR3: TGTGCCAGCAGTCGCAGGGGGGACACCGGGGAGCTGTTTTTT. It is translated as CASSRRGDTGELFF.

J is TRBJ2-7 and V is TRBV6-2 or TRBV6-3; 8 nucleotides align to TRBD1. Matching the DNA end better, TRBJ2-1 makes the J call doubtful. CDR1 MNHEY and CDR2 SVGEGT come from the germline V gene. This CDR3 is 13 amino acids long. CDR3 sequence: CATAGQVGYEQFF. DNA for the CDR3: TGTGCCACCGCGGGACAGGTGGGTTACGAGCAGTTCTTC.

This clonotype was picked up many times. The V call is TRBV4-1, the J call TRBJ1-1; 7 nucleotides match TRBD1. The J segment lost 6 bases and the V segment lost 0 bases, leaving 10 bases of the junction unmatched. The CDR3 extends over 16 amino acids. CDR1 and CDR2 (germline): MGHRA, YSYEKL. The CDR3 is CASSQDRTQGGAEAFF. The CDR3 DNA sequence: TGCGCCAGCAGCCAAGATCGCACCCAGGGGGGAGCTGAAGCTTTCTTT.

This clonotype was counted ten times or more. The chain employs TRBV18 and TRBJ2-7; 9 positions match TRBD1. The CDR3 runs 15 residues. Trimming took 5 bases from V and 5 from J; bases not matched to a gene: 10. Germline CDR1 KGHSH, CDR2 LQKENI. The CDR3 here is CASSGGTGRLDEQYF. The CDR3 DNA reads TGTGCCAGCTCAGGGGGGACAGGGCGGTTGGACGAGCAGTACTTC.

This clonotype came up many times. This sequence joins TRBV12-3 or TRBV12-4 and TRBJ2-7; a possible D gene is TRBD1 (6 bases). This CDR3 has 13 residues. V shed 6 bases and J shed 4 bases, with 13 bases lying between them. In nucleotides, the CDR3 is TGTGCCAGCAGACAGACAGGAACTTACGAGCAGTACTTC. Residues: CASRQTGTYEQYF.

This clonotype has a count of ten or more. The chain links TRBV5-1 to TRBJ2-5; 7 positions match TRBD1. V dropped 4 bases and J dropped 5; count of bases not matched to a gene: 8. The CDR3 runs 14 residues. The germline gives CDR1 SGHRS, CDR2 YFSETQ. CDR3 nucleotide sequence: TGCGCCAGCAGCCCACCAGGGGGAACGGAGACCCAGTACTTC. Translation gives CASSPPGGTETQYF.

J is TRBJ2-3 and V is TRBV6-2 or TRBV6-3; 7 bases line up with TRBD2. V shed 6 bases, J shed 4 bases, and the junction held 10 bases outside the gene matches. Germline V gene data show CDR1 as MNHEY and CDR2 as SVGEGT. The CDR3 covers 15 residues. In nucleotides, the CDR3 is TGTGCCAGCAGCCCCGGACTAGTGGGGGCAGATACGCAGTATTTT. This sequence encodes CASSPGLVGADTQYF.

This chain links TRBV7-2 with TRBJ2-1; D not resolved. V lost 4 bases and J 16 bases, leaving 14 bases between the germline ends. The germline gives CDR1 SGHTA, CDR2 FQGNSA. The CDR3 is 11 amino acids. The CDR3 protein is CASSSWTDSFF. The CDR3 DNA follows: TGTGCCAGCAGCTCCTGGACCGACTCCTTCTTC.

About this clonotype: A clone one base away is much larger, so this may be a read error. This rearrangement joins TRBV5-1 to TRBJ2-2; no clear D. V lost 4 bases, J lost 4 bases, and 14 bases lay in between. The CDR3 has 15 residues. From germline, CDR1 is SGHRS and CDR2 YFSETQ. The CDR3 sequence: CASSRPDPLTGELFF. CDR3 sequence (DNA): TGCGCCAGCAGCAGACCGGACCCCCTCACCGGGGAGCTGTTTTTT.

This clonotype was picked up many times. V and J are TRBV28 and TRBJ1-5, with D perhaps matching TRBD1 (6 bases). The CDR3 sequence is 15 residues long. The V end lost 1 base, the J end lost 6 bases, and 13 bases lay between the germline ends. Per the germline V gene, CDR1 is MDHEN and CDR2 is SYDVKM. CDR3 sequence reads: CASSLSGQGSQPQHF. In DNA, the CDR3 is TGTGCCAGCAGTTTATCAGGGCAGGGGAGTCAGCCCCAGCATTTT.